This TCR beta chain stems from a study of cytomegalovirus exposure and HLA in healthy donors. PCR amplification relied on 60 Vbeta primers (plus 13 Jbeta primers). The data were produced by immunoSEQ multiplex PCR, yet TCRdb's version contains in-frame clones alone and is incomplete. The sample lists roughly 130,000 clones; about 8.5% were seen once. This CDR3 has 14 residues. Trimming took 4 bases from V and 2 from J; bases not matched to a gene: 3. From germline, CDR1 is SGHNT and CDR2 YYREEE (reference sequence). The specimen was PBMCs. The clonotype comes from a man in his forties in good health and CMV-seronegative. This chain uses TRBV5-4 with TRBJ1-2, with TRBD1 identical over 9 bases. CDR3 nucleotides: TGTGCCAGCAGCGAGGGACAGGGAAACTATGGCTACACCTTC. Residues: CASSEGQGNYGYTF.